One and the same sample provided the 6 T cell receptor beta chains below, sequenced in a study of early T cells in non-severe SARS-CoV-2 infection. TCRdb processed the 5' RACE reads anew with MiXCR; each CDR3 protein has one entry. The sample contains fewer than 65,000 distinct CDR3 sequences, around 9.3% of which appear only once. Sequencing used whole blood. All receptors come from an adult who was a healthcare worker with PCR-confirmed SARS-CoV-2 infection or an uninfected control (not recorded which).

A few counts support this clonotype. This rearrangement joins TRBV18 to TRBJ1-5; no definite D call. Trimming stripped 4 bases from V and 4 bases from J, with 11 bases between. Per the germline V gene, CDR1 is KGHSH and CDR2 is LQKENI. The CDR3 totals 14 residues. CDR3 sequence reads: CASSRTQENQPQHF. CDR3 nucleotide sequence: TGTGCCAGCTCACGTACTCAGGAAAATCAGCCCCAGCATTTT.

This clonotype was picked up many times. V usage is TRBV29-1 and J usage is TRBJ2-7; D remains ambiguous. V was shortened by 8 bases and J by 2 bases, with 10 bases between the two germline ends. The CDR3 contains 11 residues. The germline V gene encodes CDR1 SQVTM and CDR2 ANQGSEA. CDR3 sequence: CSIAVAYEQYF. The CDR3 nucleotides read TGCAGCATAGCAGTAGCCTACGAGCAGTACTTC.

In this sample, this clonotype turned up many times. V gene TRBV30 combines with J gene TRBJ2-1, with D maybe TRBD2 (6 bases). V lost 2 bases and J 13 bases, leaving 12 bases between the germline ends. CDR1 GTSNPN and CDR2 SVGIG come from the germline V gene (reference sequence). This CDR3 contains 11 residues. The CDR3 here is CAWSRRDRQFF. DNA of the CDR3: TGTGCCTGGAGTCGGCGGGACCGCCAGTTCTTC.

The rearrangement joins TRBV4-1 to TRBJ1-3; D perhaps matches TRBD1 (6 bases). This CDR3 comprises 15 residues. CDR1 and CDR2 (germline): MGHRA, YSYEKL. The V gene lost 11 bases and the J gene lost 0 bases, with 17 bases spanning the gap. The CDR3 DNA follows: TGCGCCGGAGCCACGGACAGCCACTCTGGAAACACCATATATTTT. Amino acids: CAGATDSHSGNTIYF.

The chain recombines TRBV18 with TRBJ1-6; D gene ambiguous. This CDR3 is built from 13 residues. Germline V CDR1 and CDR2: KGHSH, LQKENI. V lost 3 bases, J lost 6 bases, and 6 bases lay in between. This CDR3 is CASSPGRNSPLHF. CDR3 in DNA: TGTGCCAGCTCACCTGGACGTAATTCACCCCTCCACTTT. Drawing the rest from reference TRBV18 and TRBJ1-6, the complete variable domain is NAGVMQNPRHLVRRRGQEARLRCSPMKGHSHVYWYRQLPEEGLKFMVYLQKENIIDESGMPKERFSAEFPKEGPSILRIQQVVRGDSAAYFCASSPGRNSPLHFGNGTRLTVT.

The chain recombines TRBV18 with TRBJ1-2, with 9 bases aligning to TRBD1. Germline V gene lookup returns CDR1 KGHSH and CDR2 LQKENI. This CDR3 is 12 amino acids long. Trimming took 10 bases from V and 3 from J; bases not matched to a gene: 3. The CDR3 DNA reads as TGTGCCACCCGACAGGGGGACTATGGCTACACCTTC. The encoded protein is CATRQGDYGYTF.